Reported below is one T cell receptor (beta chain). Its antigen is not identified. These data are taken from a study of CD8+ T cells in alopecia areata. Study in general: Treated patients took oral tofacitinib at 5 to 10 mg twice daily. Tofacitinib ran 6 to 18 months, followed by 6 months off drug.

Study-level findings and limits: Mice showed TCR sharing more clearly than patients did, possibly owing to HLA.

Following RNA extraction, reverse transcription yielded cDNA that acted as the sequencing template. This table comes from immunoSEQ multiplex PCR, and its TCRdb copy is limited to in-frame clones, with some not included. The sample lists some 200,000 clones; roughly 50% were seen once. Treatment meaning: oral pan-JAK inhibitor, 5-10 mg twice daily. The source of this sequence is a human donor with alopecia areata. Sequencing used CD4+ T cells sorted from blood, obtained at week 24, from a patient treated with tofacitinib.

The CDR3 sequence: CASSGTETGELFF. CDR3 nucleotides: TGTGCCAGCTCCGGGACAGAAACCGGGGAGCTGTTTTTT. The chain is built from TRBV18 and TRBJ2-2; 7 bases line up with TRBD1. The CDR3 covers 13 residues. The V and J ends lost 6 bases and 5 bases, in that order; junction bases with no gene match: 3. CDR1 and CDR2 (germline): KGHSH, LQKENI. Variable domain in full (rest from reference TRBV18 and TRBJ2-2): NAGVMQNPRHLVRRRGQEARLRCSPMKGHSHVYWYRQLPEEGLKFMVYLQKENIIDESGMPKERFSAEFPKEGPSILRIQQVVRGDSAAYFCASSGTETGELFFGEGSRLTVL.